This record concerns one TCR beta chain sequence. What it recognizes is unknown. The source of the sample is a study of cytomegalovirus exposure and HLA in healthy donors. The PCR was carried out with 60 Vbeta primers and 13 Jbeta primers. Profiling relied on immunoSEQ multiplex PCR, and the TCRdb table lists in-frame clones only, not all of them. In the table there are more than 95,000 clones, over 75% of which are singletons. Overall study findings and caveats: Cytomegalovirus-associated status was assigned to more than 150 TCR beta chains. The classifier reportedly diagnosed cytomegalovirus status with high sensitivity and specificity. An apparent linkage of common viral pathogens to several of the most significant clusters emerged in a later analysis.

Though probably carrying unrecorded immune exposures, donors were nominally healthy at sampling. Sequenced input: PBMCs. The clonotype was recovered from a man in his sixties in good health and CMV-seropositive.

The DNA for the CDR3 is TGCGCCAGCAGTGACCTAGCGGCCCTGCGTCGGGATACGCAGTATTTT. Translation: CASSDLAALRRDTQYF. The chain uses TRBV10-1 and TRBJ2-3; TRBD2 aligns across 7 bases. J was trimmed by 6 bases and V by 3 bases; bases with no gene match: 12. The CDR3 extends over 16 amino acids. Germline lookup yields CDR1 WNHNN and CDR2 SYGVQD (reference sequence).